These 14 T cell receptor beta chains were all obtained from the same sample, sequenced in a study of T cells in Graves' hyperthyroidism and ophthalmopathy. TCR beta CDR3 regions were amplified from RNA transcripts. The TCR CDR3 was amplified in a first-round RT-PCR using the HTBI primer set. In TCRdb, the multiplex PCR reads were re-called with MiXCR into one record per CDR3 protein. Here the sample spans more than 500,000 distinct CDR3 sequences, 12% to 15% being singletons. The sequencing sample was made of blood. These receptors were taken from a woman aged 40 to 50 with Graves' hyperthyroidism.

This clonotype was counted ten times or more. The chain employs TRBV7-9 and TRBJ1-1; 7 bases fit TRBD1. The CDR3 has 14 residues. V dropped 4 bases and J dropped 1; count of bases not matched to a gene: 3. Looked up from germline, CDR1 is SEHNR and CDR2 is FQNEAQ (reference sequence). The chain's CDR3 is CASSSYRGNTEAFF. In DNA form, the CDR3 reads TGTGCCAGCAGCTCTTACAGGGGGAACACTGAAGCTTTCTTT.

This clonotype was seen at least ten times. V and J are TRBV6-1 and TRBJ2-7, with a weak D call TRBD2 (5 bases). Germline assignment: CDR1 MNHNS and CDR2 SASEGT. Between the trimmed V and J ends, which lost 5 bases and 0 bases, there was a span of 14 bases. The CDR3 is 15 amino acids. This CDR3 reads CASSSSPGSSYEQYF. DNA for the CDR3: TGTGCCAGCAGTTCTAGCCCGGGCAGCTCCTACGAGCAGTACTTC.

This clonotype has at least ten counts. The chain joins TRBV3-1 to TRBJ1-1, with D maybe TRBD1 (6 bases). V was shortened by 0 bases and J by 3 bases, with 11 bases between the two germline ends. Germline lookup yields CDR1 LGHDT and CDR2 YNNKEL (reference sequence). This CDR3 is 15 amino acids long. The CDR3 protein is CASSQDTGQDTEAFF. The CDR3, as DNA: TGTGCCAGCAGCCAAGATACAGGGCAGGACACTGAAGCTTTCTTT.

This clonotype was counted many times. This rearrangement joins TRBV9 to TRBJ2-7; weak D call: TRBD2 (6 bases). The CDR3 is 15 residues long. The V and J ends lost 3 bases and 2 bases respectively, with 15 bases between them. The germline CDR1 and CDR2 sequences are SGDLS and YYNGEE. CDR3 in amino acids: CASSAAGDSAYEQYF. In DNA, the CDR3 is TGTGCCAGCAGCGCCGCCGGGGACTCCGCCTACGAGCAGTACTTC.

Here the CDR3 reads CASSYGTGGAVEGELFF. CDR3 bases: TGCGCCAGCAGCTACGGGACAGGGGGCGCCGTCGAGGGGGAGCTGTTTTTT. The chain links TRBV5-1 to TRBJ2-2; 12 bases are a match to TRBD1. Germline CDR1 and CDR2: SGHRS and YFSETQ. V lost 3 bases and J lost 8; bases outside the gene matches: 11. CDR3 size: 17 residues. The complete variable domain, with remaining parts taken from reference TRBV5-1 and TRBJ2-2, reads KAGVTQTPRYLIKTRGQQVTLSCSPISGHRSVSWYQQTPGQGLQFLFEYFSETQRNKGNFPGRFSGRQFSNSRSEMNVSTLELGDSALYLCASSYGTGGAVEGELFFGEGSRLTVL.

There are many counts of this clonotype. The chain joins TRBV5-1 to TRBJ2-1; D is unclear. V was pared by 0 bases and J by 0 bases, with 7 bases between. The CDR3 covers 15 residues. From germline, CDR1 is SGHRS and CDR2 YFSETQ. CDR3 residues: CASSLDGDSYNEQFF. The CDR3 DNA sequence: TGCGCCAGCAGCTTGGATGGGGACTCCTACAATGAGCAGTTCTTC.

This clonotype appeared a few times. The chain links TRBV24-1 to TRBJ1-5, with D tentatively TRBD1 (6 bases). The germline V gene encodes CDR1 KGHDR and CDR2 SFDVKD. CDR3 length: 13 residues. Trimming took off 4 bases at V and 7 bases at J, with 10 bases between the two ends. The CDR3 reads CATSEAGQQPQHF. As DNA, the CDR3 is TGTGCCACCAGTGAGGCCGGACAGCAGCCCCAGCATTTT.

This chain uses TRBV28 with TRBJ2-7, with D hard to call. Deletions cut 2 bases from V and 0 bases from J, with 14 bases between. The germline CDR1 and CDR2 sequences are MDHEN and SYDVKM. The CDR3 extends over 16 amino acids. CDR3 amino acids: CASSLMWGPSSYEQYF. The CDR3 region has the DNA TGTGCCAGCAGTTTAATGTGGGGTCCTAGCTCCTACGAGCAGTACTTC.

The chain has TRBV5-5 and TRBJ2-5; 12 bases match TRBD1. The J segment lost 5 bases and the V segment lost 5 bases, leaving 10 bases of the junction unmatched. The CDR3 has 16 residues. Germline V CDR1 and CDR2: SGHKS, YYEKEE (reference sequence). The CDR3: CASSPGTGGFMETQYF. The CDR3 nucleotides read TGTGCCAGCAGTCCCGGGACAGGGGGCTTCATGGAGACCCAGTACTTC.

The rearrangement links TRBV20-1 to TRBJ2-1; D remains unclear. The germline gives CDR1 DFQATT, CDR2 SNEGSKA (reference sequence). The CDR3 runs 10 residues. V lost 5 bases to trimming and J lost 9 bases, with 8 bases between them. CDR3 sequence reads: CSAAESEQFF. The CDR3 nucleotides are TGCAGTGCTGCCGAGTCTGAGCAGTTCTTC.

This clonotype was seen more than once but under ten times. The chain combines TRBV6-5 with TRBJ2-3; 8 bases align to TRBD2. The CDR3 spans 18 residues. Germline lookup yields CDR1 MNHEY and CDR2 SVGAGI. Trimming removed 2 bases from V and 0 bases from J; junction bases left unmatched: 10. As DNA, the CDR3 is TGTGCCAGCAGTTACAGCCTAGCGGGTTATTCTAGCACAGATACGCAGTATTTT. Translation gives CASSYSLAGYSSTDTQYF.

About this clonotype itself: One end of the junction varies from germline; a read error may be responsible. The genes are TRBV27 and TRBJ2-1; the D is unclear. From germline, CDR1 is MNHEY and CDR2 SMNVEV (reference sequence). CDR3 length equals 13 residues. The chain's CDR3 is CTSSLKAYNEQFF. The DNA of the CDR3 is TGTACCAGCAGTTTAAAGGCATACAATGAGCAGTTCTTC.

This clonotype was recorded many times. The V gene is TRBV10-2, the J gene TRBJ2-7; perhaps D is TRBD1 or TRBD2 (5 bases each). The V end lost 10 bases, the J end lost 2 bases, and 15 bases lay between the germline ends. Per germline, CDR1 WSHSY and CDR2 SAAADI. CDR3 size: 13 residues. Here the CDR3 DNA reads TGCGCCACGTCGACGGGGCAACCCTACGAGCAGTACTTC. Translation: CATSTGQPYEQYF.

Regarding this clonotype: A much larger clone differs by one base, so this may be a read error. This sequence joins TRBV7-3 and TRBJ2-5, with D perhaps TRBD2 (6 bases). V was shortened by 5 bases and J by 1 base, with 14 bases between the two germline ends. The CDR3 is 15 amino acids. Germline CDR1 is SGHTA and CDR2 is FQGTGA. CDR3 nucleotide sequence: TGTGCCAGCAGCAGGACTGGCGGGACCCAAGAGACCCAGTACTTC. Its translation: CASSRTGGTQETQYF.